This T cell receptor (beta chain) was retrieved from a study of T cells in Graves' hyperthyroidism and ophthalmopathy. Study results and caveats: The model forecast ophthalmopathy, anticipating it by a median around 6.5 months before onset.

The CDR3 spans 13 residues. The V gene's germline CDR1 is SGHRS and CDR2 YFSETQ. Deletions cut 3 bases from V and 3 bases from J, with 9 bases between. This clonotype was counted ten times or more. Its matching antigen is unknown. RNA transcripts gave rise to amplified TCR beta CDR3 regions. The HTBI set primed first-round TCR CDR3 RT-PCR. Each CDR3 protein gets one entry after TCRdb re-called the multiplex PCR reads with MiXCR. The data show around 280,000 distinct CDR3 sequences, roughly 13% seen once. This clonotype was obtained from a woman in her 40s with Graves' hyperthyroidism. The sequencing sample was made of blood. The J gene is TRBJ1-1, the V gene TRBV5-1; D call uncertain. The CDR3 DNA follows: TGCGCCAGCAGCTACGACGGGGACACTGAAGCTTTCTTT. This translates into CASSYDGDTEAFF.